This T cell receptor beta chain was captured in a study of early T cells in non-severe SARS-CoV-2 infection. The overall study: Unsorted whole blood bulk RNA was sequenced, with unpaired chains.

This clonotype appeared a few times. The TCR library protocol was used to attach unique molecular identifiers. These identifiers were attached to individual cDNA molecules. Using its own MiXCR run on the 5' RACE reads, TCRdb lists one record per CDR3 protein. In the table there are approximately 45,000 distinct CDR3 sequences, roughly a tenth of which are singletons. V lost 3 bases, J lost 3 bases, and 4 bases stayed unmatched. The germline CDR1 and CDR2 sequences are GTSNPN and SVGIG (reference sequence). There are 14 residues in the CDR3. The clonotype originates from an adult who was a healthcare worker with PCR-confirmed SARS-CoV-2 infection or an uninfected control (not recorded which). The chain employs TRBV30 and TRBJ1-4, with TRBD1 identical over 7 bases. Source material: whole blood. CDR3 DNA sequence: TGTGCCTGGAGCAGGGACAGTGCTAATGAAAAACTGTTTTTT. It encodes CAWSRDSANEKLFF.